This T cell receptor beta chain was profiled in a study of graft-versus-host responses after intestinal transplantation (dated by TCRdb to 2020 to 2023). About the full investigation: Multivisceral, liver-intestinal, or isolated intestinal transplants were received by the recipients. Every recipient was given anti-thymocyte globulin induction, then maintenance tacrolimus and steroids for 3 to 4 years. Bulk TCR-beta CDR3 sequencing was used to track graft-versus-host and host-versus-graft alloreactive T cell clones in the graft, circulation and bone marrow after intestinal transplantation. To identify alloreactive clones, pre-transplant mixed lymphocyte reaction products were sequenced and then compared with unstimulated pre-transplant donor and recipient T cells. The cohort enrolled 24 intestinal transplant recipients, one of whom was a retransplant, and a few patients without pretransplant specimens were excluded. A peak of at least 4% donor T cells among recipient peripheral blood mononuclear cells was the definition used for donor T cell macrochimerism. Instead of going to the commercial service, samples from a few later patients were sequenced in-house on an Illumina MiSeq and processed with MiXCR. The research as a whole found: Early after transplant, peak levels of circulating GvH clones were found to be associated with declines in HvG clones. GvH clones were detected in recipient bone marrow, and some of these GvH clones were observed earlier in ileal mucosa or blood, consistent with an intestinal mucosal origin. In the allografts of patients with donor T cell macrochimerism, GvH to HvG T cell clonal ratios were high. The relatively low number and heterogeneity of intestinal transplant patients limited the conclusions.

The CDR1 and CDR2 encoded by the germline V gene (reference sequence) are MNHEY and SMNVEV. Cut back by 5 bases and 1 base, the V and J ends lie 15 bases apart. Taken from cysteine to phenylalanine, the CDR3 has 17 residues. Kept here is only the CDR3 DNA, which spans 51 bases and is read in frame from base 1. Blood samples were collected up to 4 times in the first month after transplant and then at least monthly when available. Libraries were constructed by the immunoSEQ multiplex PCR assay. Adaptive Biotechnologies carried out high-throughput TCR-beta CDR3 sequencing of genomic DNA for most patients. Per the original workflow: Adaptive's ImmunoSEQ software was the source of the TCR sequencing data for roughly 19 patients, while a few other patients were processed with MiXCR and VDJtools. CDR3 nucleotide sequences shared between donor and recipient were removed because the origin of such sequences could not be assigned. To be classed as alloreactive, a clone needed at least 2-fold expansion over unstimulated cells and a minimum CFSE-low frequency of 0.002% (template counts) or 0.001% (read counts). Clones detected in sequenced pre-transplant spleen, lymph node, or MLR CFSE-low populations of the donor or recipient were defined as mappable. Cumulative frequency of alloreactive clones was calculated as a percentage of all sequences weighted by copy number. The table comes from immuneACCESS by way of TCRdb, which keeps in-frame sequences with V and J called. Part of the clones is missing from these tables; in studies checked, under half for an unresolved V gene and the rest for unknown reasons. V and J calls plus clone size are reproduced from that table; the DNA served to infer D and trimming. The sample records some 26,000 clones, roughly 94% of which are singletons. The ten largest clonotypes hold approximately 0.5% of the sample.

This clone came up once. Its binding antigen is unknown. Base qualities were left out, and no much larger clone turns up one base away. The sequence was collected from a human patient who received an intestinal transplant, so some T cells may come from the graft donor. Sequencing used PBMCs, obtained 156 days after intestinal transplant. This chain joins TRBV27 to TRBJ2-6; the D gene identity is not certain. The CDR3 region: CASSTRTDPSGANVLTF. The sequenced DNA is TGTGCCAGCAGTACCCGGACGGATCCATCTGGGGCCAACGTCCTGACTTTC.